The clone carrying this T cell receptor (beta chain) was seen a few times. Its antigen is as yet unknown. This specimen belongs to a study of chemoradiotherapy in HPV16-positive cancers. For the study at large: Candidate HPV-specific clones and shared TCR motifs came from a couple of HPV16-positive patients. General study points: Better recurrence-free survival went with HPV-responsive T-cell expansion in HPV16-positive patients. Only a couple of HPV16-positive patients supplied the functional HPV-specificity definition.

Measured with immunoSEQ multiplex PCR; TCRdb has only the in-frame clones, and not every one. The sample shows about 6,500 clones, around 90% of them seen only once. The germline CDR1 and CDR2 sequences are LNHNV and YYDKDF (reference sequence). This CDR3 contains 15 residues. Trimming stripped 6 bases from V and 0 bases from J, with 12 bases between. Specimen: blood, collected from a patient who underwent chemoradiotherapy. The V call is TRBV15, the J call TRBJ1-3, with D possibly being TRBD1 (5 bases). This receptor was obtained from a human donor with HPV-associated anogenital cancer. CDR3 in amino acids: CATSPGRSSGNTIYF. CDR3 DNA sequence: TGTGCCACCAGTCCGGGACGGAGCTCTGGAAACACCATATATTTT.